The 9 T cell receptor beta chains presented below share a single source sample, sequenced in a study of T cell repertoires in cytomegalovirus infection. TCRdb analysed the reads with MiXCR anew, one entry per CDR3 protein. The repertoire holds roughly 600,000 distinct CDR3 sequences, with roughly a quarter as singletons. Sequencing input: CD8+ T cells from PBMCs. These receptors all stem from a human donor in good health (CMV status not recorded). Some clones in this sample may be carry-over from other donors' samples.

This clonotype was observed many times. The genes are TRBV12-3 or TRBV12-4 and TRBJ2-2, with 7 bases identical to TRBD1. V lost 2 bases and J lost 3; bases outside the gene matches: 6. The CDR3 length is 16 residues. This CDR3 reads CASSLPTGDDTGELFF. CDR3 nucleotide sequence: TGTGCCAGCAGTTTACCCACAGGGGACGACACCGGGGAGCTGTTTTTT.

This clonotype was found many times. The CDR3 DNA reads as TGTGCCACCAGTGCAACAGATACGCAGTATTTT. Its translation: CATSATDTQYF. The chain uses TRBV24-1 and TRBJ2-3; no reliable D call. V dropped 5 bases and J dropped 3 bases, with 2 bases sitting between them. This CDR3 comprises 11 residues. Germline V gene lookup returns CDR1 KGHDR and CDR2 SFDVKD.

The V and J genes are TRBV5-1 and TRBJ1-1; TRBD1 matches at 9 bases. The CDR3 spans 13 residues. The trim removed 5 bases at V and 5 bases at J, leaving 4 bases unmatched. Germline CDR1 and CDR2: SGHRS and YFSETQ. The CDR3 nucleotides are TGCGCCAGCAGGGGGACAGGGCAAACTGAAGCTTTCTTT. It codes for CASRGTGQTEAFF.

Only a few counts were recorded for this clonotype. CDR3 sequence (DNA): TGCAGTGCTTTACTCGGAGGGGGCATGAACACTGAAGCTTTCTTT. Translation: CSALLGGGMNTEAFF. The rearrangement uses TRBV20-1 and TRBJ1-1; 7 bases align to TRBD1. The CDR3 runs 15 residues. V was pared by 5 bases and J by 0 bases, with 9 bases of the junction left unmatched. Germline V gene sequence: CDR1 DFQATT, CDR2 SNEGSKA (reference sequence).

This chain connects TRBV6-2 or TRBV6-3 to TRBJ2-7; the match to TRBD1 covers 7 bases. The CDR3 totals 15 residues. The V gene's germline CDR1 is MNHEY and CDR2 SVGEGT. V gave up 0 bases and J gave up 4 bases; unmatched junction bases: 6. This CDR3 is CASSYSRDRFYEQYV. The DNA of the CDR3 is TGTGCCAGCAGTTACTCCCGGGACAGATTTTACGAGCAGTACGTC.

A remark on this clonotype: A read error may explain this, as a much larger clone is one base away. V gene TRBV7-6 combines with J gene TRBJ2-2; 14 positions match TRBD2. In germline, CDR1 is SGHVS, CDR2 FNYEAQ. The CDR3 is 17 residues long. The DNA of the CDR3 is TGTGTCAGCAGGAGACTAGCGGGGGGGCCGGACACCGGGGAGCTGTTTTTT. Its translation is CVSRRLAGGPDTGELFF.

V usage is TRBV5-1 and J usage is TRBJ2-1; D might be TRBD1 (6 bases). CDR3 length equals 16 residues. Germline CDR1 reads SGHRS; CDR2 reads YFSETQ. V gave up 1 base and J gave up 3 bases, with 14 bases separating them. As DNA, the CDR3 is TGCGCCAGCAGCTTGCAAATGGGGGCGCACTACAATGAGCAGTTCTTC. This translates into CASSLQMGAHYNEQFF.

This clonotype was seen only a few times. V gene TRBV20-1 combines with J gene TRBJ2-1, with TRBD2 matching 7 bases. After removal of 5 bases from V and 1 base from J, the junction contained 2 bases not matched to a gene. The CDR3 extends over 13 amino acids. Per germline, CDR1 DFQATT and CDR2 SNEGSKA (reference sequence). The CDR3 sequence is CSAPSGSYNEQFF. The DNA for the CDR3 is TGCAGTGCTCCTAGCGGTTCCTACAATGAGCAGTTCTTC.

Worth noting for this clonotype: With a much larger clone just one base away, this may be a read error. The chain carries TRBV12-5 and TRBJ1-1; D remains ambiguous. Trimming pared 8 bases from V and 1 base from J, leaving 14 bases between. CDR1 and CDR2 from the germline V gene are LGHNT and FRNRAP. The CDR3 length is 14 residues. CDR3 in amino acids: CASKESDANTEAFF. CDR3 DNA sequence: TGTGCTAGTAAAGAGTCAGACGCGAACACTGAAGCTTTCTTT.